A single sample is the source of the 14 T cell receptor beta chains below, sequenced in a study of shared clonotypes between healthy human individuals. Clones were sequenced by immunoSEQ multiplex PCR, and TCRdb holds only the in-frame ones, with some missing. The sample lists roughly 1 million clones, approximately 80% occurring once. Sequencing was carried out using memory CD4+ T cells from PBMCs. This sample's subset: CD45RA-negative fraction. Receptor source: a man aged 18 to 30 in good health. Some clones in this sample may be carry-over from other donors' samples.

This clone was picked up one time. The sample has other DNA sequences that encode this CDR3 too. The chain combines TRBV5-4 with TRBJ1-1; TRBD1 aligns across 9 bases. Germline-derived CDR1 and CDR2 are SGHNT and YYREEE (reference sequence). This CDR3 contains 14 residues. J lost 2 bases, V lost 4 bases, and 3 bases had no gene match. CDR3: CASSADRGNTEAFF. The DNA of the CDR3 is TGTGCCAGCAGCGCGGACAGGGGAAACACTGAAGCTTTCTTT.

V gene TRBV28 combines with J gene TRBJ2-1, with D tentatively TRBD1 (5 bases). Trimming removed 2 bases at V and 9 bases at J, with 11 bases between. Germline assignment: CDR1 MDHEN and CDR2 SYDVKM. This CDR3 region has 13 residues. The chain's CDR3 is CASSLPGLTEQFF. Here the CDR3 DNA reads TGTGCCAGCAGTTTACCAGGGCTCACTGAGCAGTTCTTC.

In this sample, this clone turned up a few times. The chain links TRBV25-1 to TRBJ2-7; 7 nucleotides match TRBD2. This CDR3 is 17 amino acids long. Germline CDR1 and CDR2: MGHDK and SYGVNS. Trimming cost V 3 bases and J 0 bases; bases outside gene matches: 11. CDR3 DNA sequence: TGTGCCAGCAGTGATTGGGGGGGAGGCCCAGCCTCCTACGAGCAGTACTTC. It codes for CASSDWGGGPASYEQYF.

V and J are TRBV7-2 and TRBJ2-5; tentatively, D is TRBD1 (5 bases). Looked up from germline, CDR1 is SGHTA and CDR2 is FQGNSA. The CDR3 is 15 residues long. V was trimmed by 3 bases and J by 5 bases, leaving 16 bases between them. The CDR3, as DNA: TGTGCCAGCAGCTTTGACAGTGAAAGTTCTGAGACCCAGTACTTC. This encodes CASSFDSESSETQYF. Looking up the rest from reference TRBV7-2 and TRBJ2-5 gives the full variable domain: GAGVSQSPSNKVTEKGKDVELRCDPISGHTALYWYRQSLGQGLEFLIYFQGNSAPDKSGLPSDRFSAERTGGSVSTLTIQRTQQEDSAVYLCASSFDSESSETQYFGPGTRLLVL.

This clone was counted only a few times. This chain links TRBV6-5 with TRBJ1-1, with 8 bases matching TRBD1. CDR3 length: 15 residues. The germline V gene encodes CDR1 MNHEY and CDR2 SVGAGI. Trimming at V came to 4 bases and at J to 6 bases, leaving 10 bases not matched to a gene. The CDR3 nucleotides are TGTGCCAGCAGTTCGACAGGGGTGAAGGCTCCTGAAGCTTTCTTT. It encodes CASSSTGVKAPEAFF.

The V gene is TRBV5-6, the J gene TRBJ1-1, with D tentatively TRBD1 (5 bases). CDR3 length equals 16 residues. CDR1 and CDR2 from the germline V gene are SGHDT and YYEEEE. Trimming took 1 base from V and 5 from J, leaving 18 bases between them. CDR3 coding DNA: TGTGCCAGCAGCTTGAGGTACGCCAGGGAGGGAACTGAAGCTTTCTTT. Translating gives CASSLRYAREGTEAFF.

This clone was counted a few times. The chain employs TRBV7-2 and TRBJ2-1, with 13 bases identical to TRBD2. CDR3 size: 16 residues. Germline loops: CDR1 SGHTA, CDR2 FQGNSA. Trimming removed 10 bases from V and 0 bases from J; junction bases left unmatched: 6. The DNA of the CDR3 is TGTGCCACGGGACTAGCGGGACCCCTCTCCTACAATGAGCAGTTCTTC. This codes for CATGLAGPLSYNEQFF.

CDR3 sequence (DNA): TGTGCCTGGAGAGGGACAGGTAGCACAGATACGCAGTATTTT. It is translated as CAWRGTGSTDTQYF. J is TRBJ2-3 and V is TRBV30; 8 bases line up with TRBD1. The germline gives CDR1 GTSNPN, CDR2 SVGIG (reference sequence). The CDR3 has 14 residues. With 3 bases clipped from V and 0 bases from J, the junction kept 2 bases outside the gene matches.

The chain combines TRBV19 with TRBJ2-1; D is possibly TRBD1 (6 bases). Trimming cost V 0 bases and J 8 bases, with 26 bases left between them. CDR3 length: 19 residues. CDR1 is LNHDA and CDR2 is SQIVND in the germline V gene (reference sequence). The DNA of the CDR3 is TGTGCCAGTAGTATAGATCCCCCGTGGTATGCAGGGGATCAGGATGAGCAGTTCTTC. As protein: CASSIDPPWYAGDQDEQFF.

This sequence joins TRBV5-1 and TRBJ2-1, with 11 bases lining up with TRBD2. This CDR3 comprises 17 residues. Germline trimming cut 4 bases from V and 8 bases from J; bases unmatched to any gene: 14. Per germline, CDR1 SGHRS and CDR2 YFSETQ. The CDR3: CASSIGLAGGFVDEQFF. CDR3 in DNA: TGCGCCAGCAGCATAGGACTAGCGGGCGGGTTTGTAGATGAGCAGTTCTTC. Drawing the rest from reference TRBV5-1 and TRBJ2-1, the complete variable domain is KAGVTQTPRYLIKTRGQQVTLSCSPISGHRSVSWYQQTPGQGLQFLFEYFSETQRNKGNFPGRFSGRQFSNSRSEMNVSTLELGDSALYLCASSIGLAGGFVDEQFFGPGTRLTVL.

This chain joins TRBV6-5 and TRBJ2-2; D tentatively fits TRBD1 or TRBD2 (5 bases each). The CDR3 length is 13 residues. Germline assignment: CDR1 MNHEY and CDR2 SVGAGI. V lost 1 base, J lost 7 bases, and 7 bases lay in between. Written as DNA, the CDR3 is TGTGCCAGCAGTTACTGGGGGAACGGGGAGCTGTTTTTT. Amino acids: CASSYWGNGELFF.

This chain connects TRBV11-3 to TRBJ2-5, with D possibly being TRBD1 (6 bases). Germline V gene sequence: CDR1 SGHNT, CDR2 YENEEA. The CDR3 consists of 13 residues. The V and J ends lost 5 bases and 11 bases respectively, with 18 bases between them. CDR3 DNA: TGTGCCAGCAGCCGGGACACGGCGGAGGAGCAGTACTTC. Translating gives CASSRDTAEEQYF.

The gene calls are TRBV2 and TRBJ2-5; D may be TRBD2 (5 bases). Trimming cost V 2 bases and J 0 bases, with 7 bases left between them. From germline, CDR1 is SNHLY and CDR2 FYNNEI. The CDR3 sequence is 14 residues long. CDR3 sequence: CASSESGNQETQYF. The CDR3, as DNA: TGTGCCAGCAGTGAATCGGGGAACCAAGAGACCCAGTACTTC.

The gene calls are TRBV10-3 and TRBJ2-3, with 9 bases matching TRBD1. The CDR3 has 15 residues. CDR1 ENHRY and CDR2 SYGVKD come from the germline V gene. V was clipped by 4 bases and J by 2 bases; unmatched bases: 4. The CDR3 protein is CAISAWDRATDTQYF. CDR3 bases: TGTGCCATCAGTGCTTGGGACAGGGCCACAGATACGCAGTATTTT.